The rows below give T cell receptor beta chains drawn from one sample of a study of blood T cell repertoires in COVID-19. Assay used: immunoSEQ multiplex PCR; TCRdb lists only in-frame clones, some missing. Counted here are around 130,000 clones, approximately 79% occurring once; the ten biggest clones make up roughly 2.2%. The material sequenced was PBMCs or T cells enriched from blood (not recorded which). The receptors stem from a man between 40 and 49 years old with acute COVID-19. CDR3s include the opening cysteine and the closing phenylalanine or tryptophan. Each record gives: D gene, J gene, V gene, clone size, CDR3 protein, CDR3 DNA. A D gene is named only where the DNA matches it firmly. Expanded clones get a size class; other rows say once, few or many, or leave the size out.

D: TRBD1
J: TRBJ1-2
V: TRBV3-1/TRBV3-2
size: once
CDR3: CASSQDGTGRGYGYTF
DNA: TGTGCCAGCAGCCAAGACGGGACAGGGCGCGGCTATGGCTACACCTTC

D: -
J: TRBJ2-3
V: TRBV7-2
size: -
CDR3: CASSFSGGPDTQYF
DNA: TGTGCCAGCAGCTTTTCGGGGGGCCCAGATACGCAGTATTTT

D: TRBD1
J: TRBJ2-7
V: TRBV5-1
size: -
CDR3: CASSLARDSDDPYEQYF
DNA: TGCGCCAGCAGCTTGGCCCGGGACAGCGACGACCCCTACGAGCAGTACTTC

D: -
J: TRBJ1-1
V: TRBV5-1
size: -
CDR3: CASSAEGAEAFF
DNA: TGCGCCAGCAGCGCGGAAGGGGCTGAAGCTTTCTTT

D: TRBD2
J: TRBJ2-7
V: TRBV6-5
size: few
CDR3: CASSYSAGGSYEQYF
DNA: TGTGCCAGCAGTTACTCAGCGGGAGGGTCCTACGAGCAGTACTTC

D: -
J: TRBJ1-1
V: TRBV3-1/TRBV3-2
size: -
CDR3: CASSPDGGNTEAFF
DNA: TGTGCCAGCAGCCCCGACGGGGGTAACACTGAAGCTTTCTTT

D: -
J: TRBJ1-3
V: TRBV5-4
size: -
CDR3: CASSSGPGDSFSGNTIYF
DNA: TGTGCCAGCAGCTCGGGACCAGGGGATAGTTTCTCTGGAAACACCATATATTTT

D: -
J: TRBJ1-2
V: TRBV3-1/TRBV3-2
size: -
CDR3: CASSQAAGEGGYTF
DNA: TGTGCCAGCAGCCAAGCTGCGGGTGAGGGTGGCTACACCTTC

D: -
J: TRBJ2-1
V: TRBV15
size: -
CDR3: CATSPGGGSRYNEQFF
DNA: TGTGCCACCAGCCCAGGGGGCGGGAGTAGGTACAATGAGCAGTTCTTC

D: TRBD1
J: TRBJ2-7
V: TRBV6-5
size: -
CDR3: CASSLSTGGAYEQYF
DNA: TGTGCCAGCAGCCTCTCGACAGGGGGGGCCTACGAGCAGTACTTC

D: -
J: TRBJ1-1
V: TRBV30
size: -
CDR3: CAWSVLLPGNTEAFF
DNA: TGTGCCTGGAGTGTACTGCTACCGGGGAACACTGAAGCTTTCTTT

D: -
J: TRBJ2-4
V: TRBV7-2
size: once
CDR3: CASSFTGENIQYF
DNA: TGTGCCAGCAGTTTCACCGGGGAAAACATTCAGTACTTC

D: -
J: TRBJ2-7
V: TRBV2
size: -
CDR3: CASLEGYEQYF
DNA: TGTGCCAGCTTGGAGGGGTACGAGCAGTACTTC

D: TRBD2
J: TRBJ2-7
V: TRBV10-3
size: -
CDR3: CAISGGPGLADSYEQYF
DNA: TGTGCCATCAGTGGCGGCCCGGGACTAGCGGATTCCTACGAGCAGTACTTC

D: TRBD2
J: TRBJ2-3
V: TRBV6-1
size: -
CDR3: CASSAIGAGTTDTQYF
DNA: TGTGCCAGCAGTGCTATCGGAGCGGGGACCACAGATACGCAGTATTTT

D: -
J: TRBJ2-7
V: TRBV18
size: few
CDR3: CASSSQSNSYEQYF
DNA: TGTGCCAGCTCCTCACAGTCCAACTCCTACGAGCAGTACTTC

D: TRBD1
J: TRBJ2-7
V: TRBV3-1/TRBV3-2
size: -
CDR3: CASSAPGTGVGEQYF
DNA: TGTGCCAGCAGCGCCCCCGGGACAGGGGTAGGGGAGCAGTACTTC

D: TRBD1
J: TRBJ1-6
V: TRBV5-1
size: -
CDR3: CASSVQGANSPLHF
DNA: TGCGCCAGCAGCGTTCAGGGGGCCAATTCACCCCTCCACTTT

D: -
J: TRBJ2-7
V: TRBV5-4
size: -
CDR3: CASSLKGAPEQYF
DNA: TGTGCCAGCAGCTTGAAGGGAGCCCCCGAGCAGTACTTC

D: TRBD2
J: TRBJ2-3
V: TRBV11-3
size: -
CDR3: CASSLEASGGITDTQYF
DNA: TGTGCCAGCAGCTTAGAGGCTAGCGGGGGGATCACAGATACGCAGTATTTT

D: TRBD1
J: TRBJ1-2
V: TRBV3-1/TRBV3-2
size: -
CDR3: CASSQQDRAYYGYTF
DNA: TGTGCCAGCAGCCAGCAGGACAGGGCTTACTATGGCTACACCTTC

D: TRBD1
J: TRBJ2-3
V: TRBV2
size: -
CDR3: CASADRGEDTQYF
DNA: TGTGCCAGCGCCGACAGGGGGGAAGATACGCAGTATTTT